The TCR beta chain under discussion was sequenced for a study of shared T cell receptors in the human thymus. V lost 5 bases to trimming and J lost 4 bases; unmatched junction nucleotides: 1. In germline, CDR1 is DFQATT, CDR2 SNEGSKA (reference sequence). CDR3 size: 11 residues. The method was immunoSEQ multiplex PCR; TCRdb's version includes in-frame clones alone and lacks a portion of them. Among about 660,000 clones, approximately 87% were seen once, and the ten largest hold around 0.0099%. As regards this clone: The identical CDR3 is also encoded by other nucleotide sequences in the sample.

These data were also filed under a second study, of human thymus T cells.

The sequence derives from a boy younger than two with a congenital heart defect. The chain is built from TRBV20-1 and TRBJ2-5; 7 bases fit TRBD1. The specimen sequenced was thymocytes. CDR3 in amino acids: CSARQGETQYF. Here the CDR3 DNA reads TGCAGTGCTCGACAGGGAGAGACCCAGTACTTC.